This T cell receptor beta chain was retrieved from a study of blood T cell repertoires in COVID-19. Across the whole study: The United States, Italy and Spain supplied acute and convalescent COVID-19 samples.

A few counts support this clone. While infection was still active, Seattle patients were enrolled and then followed longitudinally. The V gene lost 4 bases and the J gene lost 6 bases, with 6 bases spanning the gap. This CDR3 comprises 11 residues. Source study methods: Nucleated cell number was recorded as an estimate derived from reference gene primer amplification. TCRdb keeps only in-frame clones here, not all; method: immunoSEQ multiplex PCR. The DNA was the basis for D and trimming; V, J and clone size are from that table. The sample holds roughly 570,000 clones, roughly nine tenths seen once. The receptor comes from a woman between 45 and 65 years old with COVID-19, enrolled during active disease. The material sequenced was peripheral blood. The V call is TRBV12-3 or TRBV12-4, the J call TRBJ1-2, with a possible D match to TRBD1 (5 bases). In DNA, the CDR3 is TGTGCCAGCAGTTGGGGGGATGGCTACACCTTC. Encoded protein: CASSWGDGYTF.